The T cell receptor beta chain described here comes from a study of blood T cell repertoires in COVID-19. The assay was immunoSEQ multiplex PCR, and TCRdb's table has in-frame clones only and misses some. The data show about 670,000 clones, 75% to 90% seen once. The V end was cut by 5 bases, the J end by 3 bases, with 17 bases between. The germline V gene encodes CDR1 LNHDA and CDR2 SQIVND (reference sequence). The CDR3 consists of 15 residues. The sequence derives from a woman between 18 and 29 years old with acute or convalescent COVID-19. The V and J genes are TRBV19 and TRBJ2-7; TRBD2 might be the D (5 bases). Sample: peripheral blood. For the CDR3, the DNA is TGTGCCAGTAGTGTGATCGGGGAGCCAAACTACGAGCAGTACTTC. Its translation is CASSVIGEPNYEQYF.